This T cell receptor beta chain emerged from a study of graft-versus-host responses after intestinal transplantation. About the research overall: Anti-thymocyte globulin was used for induction in all recipients, who then took tacrolimus and steroids for 2 to 4 years. Study findings and constraints: High graft-versus-host to host-versus-graft T cell clonal ratios marked allografts of patients with graft-donor macrochimerism. GvH clones were identified in recipient marrow, with some first appearing in ileum or blood.

Clones were read by immunoSEQ multiplex PCR, and TCRdb kept only the in-frame ones, dropping some. This repertoire shows about 83,000 clones, roughly 91% found once; its top ten account for 0.34%. This clone is termed medium-sized. Its antigen is unidentified. Germline CDR1 reads MDHEN; CDR2 reads SYDVKM. CDR3 size: 15 residues. Trimming stripped 3 bases from V and 0 bases from J, with 9 bases between. The receptor was derived from a human donor who received an intestinal transplant. Sequenced material: unstimulated CD4+ T cells sorted from spleen or lymph node cells, taken before intestinal transplant. This chain uses TRBV28 with TRBJ1-3; D remains unclear. The CDR3 protein is CASSFNSNSGNTIYF. CDR3 nucleotides: TGTGCCAGCAGTTTCAACTCCAACTCTGGAAACACCATATATTTT.